A single T cell receptor (beta chain) is shown here with its context. Its antigen is currently unknown. This entry belongs to a study of blood T cells in healthy people across ages. Study results and caveats: The unsorted PBMCs prevented any conclusive comparison of naive versus antigen-experienced cells.

A J-beta primer mix and a sample-barcoded 5' primer were used in a second PCR of about 7 to 12 cycles. Sequencing recovered at least 3 million CDR3-containing paired-end reads from each sample. One entry per CDR3 protein, called by TCRdb with MiXCR from the 5' RACE reads. Of 1.5 million to 2 million distinct CDR3 sequences in the sample, about 30% are singletons; the top ten hold 7.7%. In germline, CDR1 is SGHKS, CDR2 YYEKEE (reference sequence). V lost 0 bases to trimming and J lost 7 bases, with 11 bases between them. The CDR3 consists of 14 residues. The chain employs TRBV5-5 and TRBJ2-1, with D unclear. Input material: blood. This TCR derives from a woman in her 30s in good health. CDR3 amino acids: CASSLDLYRNEQFF. The CDR3 DNA sequence: TGTGCCAGCAGCTTGGACCTGTATCGAAATGAGCAGTTCTTC. Full variable domain (remainder filled in from reference TRBV5-5 and TRBJ2-1): DAGVTQSPTHLIKTRGQQVTLRCSPISGHKSVSWYQQVLGQGPQFIFQYYEKEERGRGNFPDRFSARQFPNYSSELNVNALLLGDSALYLCASSLDLYRNEQFFGPGTRLTVL.